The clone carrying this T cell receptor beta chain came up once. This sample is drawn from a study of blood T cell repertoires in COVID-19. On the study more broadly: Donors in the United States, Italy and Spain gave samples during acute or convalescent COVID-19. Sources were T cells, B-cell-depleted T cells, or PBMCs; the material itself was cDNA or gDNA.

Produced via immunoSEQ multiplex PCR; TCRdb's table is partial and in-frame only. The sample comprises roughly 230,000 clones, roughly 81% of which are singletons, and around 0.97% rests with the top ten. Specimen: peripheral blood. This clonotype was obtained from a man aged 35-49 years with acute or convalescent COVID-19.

The CDR3 sequence is CASSSLPGTGASEQFF. DNA for the CDR3: TGTGCCAGCAGTTCCCTTCCCGGGACAGGGGCGAGTGAGCAGTTCTTC. The J gene is TRBJ2-1, the V gene TRBV6-5; TRBD1 agrees at 10 bases. Germline loops: CDR1 MNHEY, CDR2 SVGAGI. The CDR3 totals 16 residues. V trimming: 4 bases; J trimming: 9 bases; junction bases outside the gene matches: 12.